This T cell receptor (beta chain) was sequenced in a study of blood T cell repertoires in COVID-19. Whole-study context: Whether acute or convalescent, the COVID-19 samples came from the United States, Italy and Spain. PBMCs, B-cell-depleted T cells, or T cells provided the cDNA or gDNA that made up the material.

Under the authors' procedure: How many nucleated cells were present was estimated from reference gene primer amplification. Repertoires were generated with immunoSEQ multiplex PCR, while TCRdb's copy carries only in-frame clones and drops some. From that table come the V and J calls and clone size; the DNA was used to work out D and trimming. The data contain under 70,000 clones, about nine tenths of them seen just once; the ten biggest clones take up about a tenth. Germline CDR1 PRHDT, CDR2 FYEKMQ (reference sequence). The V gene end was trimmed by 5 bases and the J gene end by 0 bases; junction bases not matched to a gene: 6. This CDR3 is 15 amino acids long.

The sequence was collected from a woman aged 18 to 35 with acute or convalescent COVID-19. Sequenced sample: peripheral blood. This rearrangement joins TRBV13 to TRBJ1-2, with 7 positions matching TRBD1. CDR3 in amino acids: CASSGQVGSNYGYTF. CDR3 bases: TGTGCCAGCAGCGGACAGGTTGGCTCTAACTATGGCTACACCTTC.